This T cell receptor beta chain is drawn from a study of control samples from healthy donors and cancer patients. TCRdb keeps only in-frame clones here, not all; method: immunoSEQ multiplex PCR. The top ten hold roughly 43% of the sample, which has 100,000 to 150,000 clones, roughly nine tenths seen once. CDR1 is SGHTA, CDR2 FQGNSA, per germline. Deletions cut 5 bases from V and 3 bases from J, with 17 bases between. This CDR3 has 15 residues. This TCR derives from a man in his fifties in good health. Sequenced material: blood. V gene TRBV7-2 combines with J gene TRBJ2-7; unclear D gene. The DNA for the CDR3 is TGTGCCAGCAGCCCCGTGGGCGTTAGTTACTACGAGCAGTACTTC. Protein: CASSPVGVSYYEQYF.